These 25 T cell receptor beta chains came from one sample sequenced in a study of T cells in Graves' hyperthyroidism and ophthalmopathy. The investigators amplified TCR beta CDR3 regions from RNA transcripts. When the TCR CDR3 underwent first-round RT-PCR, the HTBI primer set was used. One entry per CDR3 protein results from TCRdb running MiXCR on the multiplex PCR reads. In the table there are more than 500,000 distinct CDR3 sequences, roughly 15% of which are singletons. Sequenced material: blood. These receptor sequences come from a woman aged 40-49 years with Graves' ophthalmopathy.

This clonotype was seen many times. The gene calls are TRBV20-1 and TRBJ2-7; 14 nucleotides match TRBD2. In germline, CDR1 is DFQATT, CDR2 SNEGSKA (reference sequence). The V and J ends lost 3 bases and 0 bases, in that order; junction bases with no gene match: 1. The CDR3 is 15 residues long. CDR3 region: CSASGTSGSSYEQYF. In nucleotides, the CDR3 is TGCAGTGCTAGCGGGACTAGCGGGAGCTCCTACGAGCAGTACTTC.

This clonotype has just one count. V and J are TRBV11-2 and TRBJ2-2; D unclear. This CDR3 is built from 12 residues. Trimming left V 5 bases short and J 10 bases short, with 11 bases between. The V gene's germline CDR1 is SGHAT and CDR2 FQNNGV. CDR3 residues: CASSPHGSELFF. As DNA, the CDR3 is TGTGCCAGCAGCCCCCACGGGTCGGAGCTGTTTTTT.

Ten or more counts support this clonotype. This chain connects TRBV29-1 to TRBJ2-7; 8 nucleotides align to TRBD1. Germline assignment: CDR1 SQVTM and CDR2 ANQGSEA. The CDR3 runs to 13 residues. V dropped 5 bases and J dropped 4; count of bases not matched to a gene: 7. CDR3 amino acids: CSVRGTGPYEQYF. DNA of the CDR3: TGCAGCGTTCGAGGGACAGGACCTTACGAGCAGTACTTC.

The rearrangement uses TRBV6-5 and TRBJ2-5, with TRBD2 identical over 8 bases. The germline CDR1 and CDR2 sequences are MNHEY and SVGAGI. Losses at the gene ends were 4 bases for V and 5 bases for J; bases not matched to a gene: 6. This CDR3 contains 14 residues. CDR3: CASSFGSGSETQYF. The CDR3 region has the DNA TGTGCCAGCAGTTTTGGAAGCGGGAGTGAGACCCAGTACTTC.

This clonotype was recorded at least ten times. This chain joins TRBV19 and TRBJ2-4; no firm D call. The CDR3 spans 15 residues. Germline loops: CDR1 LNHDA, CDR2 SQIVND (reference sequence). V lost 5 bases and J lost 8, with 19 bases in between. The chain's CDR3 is CASSSLFVVADIQYF. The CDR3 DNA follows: TGTGCCAGTAGTTCCCTGTTCGTGGTGGCGGACATTCAGTACTTC.

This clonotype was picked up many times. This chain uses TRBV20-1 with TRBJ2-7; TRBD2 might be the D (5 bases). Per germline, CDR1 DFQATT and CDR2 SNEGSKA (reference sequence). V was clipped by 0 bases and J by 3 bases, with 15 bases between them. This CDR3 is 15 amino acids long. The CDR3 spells CSARDLSLDYYEQYF. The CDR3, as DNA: TGCAGTGCTAGAGATTTAAGTCTCGACTACTACGAGCAGTACTTC.

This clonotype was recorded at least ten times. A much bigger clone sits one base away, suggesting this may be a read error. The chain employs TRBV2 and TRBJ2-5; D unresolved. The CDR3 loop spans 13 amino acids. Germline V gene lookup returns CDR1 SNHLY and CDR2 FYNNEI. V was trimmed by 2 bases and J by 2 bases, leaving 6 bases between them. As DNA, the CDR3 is TGTGCCAGCAGTGAACTAGGGCAAGAGACCCAGTACTTC. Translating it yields CASSELGQETQYF.

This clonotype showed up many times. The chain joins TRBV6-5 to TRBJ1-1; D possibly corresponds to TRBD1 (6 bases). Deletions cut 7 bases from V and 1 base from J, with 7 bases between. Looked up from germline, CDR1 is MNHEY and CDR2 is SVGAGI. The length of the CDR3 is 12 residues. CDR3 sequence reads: CASNRENTEAFF. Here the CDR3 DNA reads TGTGCCAGCAACAGGGAGAACACTGAAGCTTTCTTT.

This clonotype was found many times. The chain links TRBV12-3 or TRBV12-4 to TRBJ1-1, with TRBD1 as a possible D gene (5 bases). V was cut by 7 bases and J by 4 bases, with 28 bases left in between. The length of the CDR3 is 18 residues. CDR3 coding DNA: TGTGCCAGCACCCCGGGGCCCAGTACCAATATTTTAGGCACTGAAGCTTTCTTT. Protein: CASTPGPSTNILGTEAFF.

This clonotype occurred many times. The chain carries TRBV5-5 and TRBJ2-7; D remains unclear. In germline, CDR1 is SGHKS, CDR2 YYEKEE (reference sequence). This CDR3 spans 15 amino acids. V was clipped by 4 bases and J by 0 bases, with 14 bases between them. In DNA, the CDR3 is TGTGCCAGCAGCGTCGGCGTTACGGCCTCCTACGAGCAGTACTTC. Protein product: CASSVGVTASYEQYF.

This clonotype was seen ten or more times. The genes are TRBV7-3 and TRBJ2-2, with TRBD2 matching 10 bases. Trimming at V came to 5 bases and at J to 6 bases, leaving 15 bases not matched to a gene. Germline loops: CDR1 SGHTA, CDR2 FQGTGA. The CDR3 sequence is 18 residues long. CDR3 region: CASSLTSGGLARPGELFF. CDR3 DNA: TGTGCCAGCAGCCTCACATCCGGGGGACTAGCGCGGCCCGGGGAGCTGTTTTTT.

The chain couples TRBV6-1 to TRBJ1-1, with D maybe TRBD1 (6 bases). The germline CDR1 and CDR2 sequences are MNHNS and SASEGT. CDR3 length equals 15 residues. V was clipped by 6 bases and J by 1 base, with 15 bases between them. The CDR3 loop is CASRSGGAGNTEAFF. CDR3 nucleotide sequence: TGTGCCAGCAGGTCTGGGGGCGCCGGGAACACTGAAGCTTTCTTT.

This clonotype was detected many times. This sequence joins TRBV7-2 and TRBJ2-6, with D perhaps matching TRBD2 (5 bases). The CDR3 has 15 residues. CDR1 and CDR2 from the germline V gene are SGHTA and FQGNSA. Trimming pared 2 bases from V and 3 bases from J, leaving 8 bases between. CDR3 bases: TGTGCCAGCAGCTTAACCGGGGTTGGGGCCAACGTCCTGACTTTC. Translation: CASSLTGVGANVLTF.

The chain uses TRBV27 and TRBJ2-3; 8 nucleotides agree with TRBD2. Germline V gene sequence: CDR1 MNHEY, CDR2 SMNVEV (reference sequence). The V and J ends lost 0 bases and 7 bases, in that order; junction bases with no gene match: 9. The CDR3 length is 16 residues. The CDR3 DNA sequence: TGTGCCAGCAGTTTATCCCTAGCGGGCCCTTGGAATACGCAGTATTTT. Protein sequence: CASSLSLAGPWNTQYF.

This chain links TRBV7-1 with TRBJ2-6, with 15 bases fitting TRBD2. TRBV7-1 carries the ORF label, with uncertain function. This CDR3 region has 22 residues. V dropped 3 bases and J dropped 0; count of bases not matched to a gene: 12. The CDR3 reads CASSSWTSGRARESSGANVLTF. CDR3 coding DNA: TGTGCCAGCAGCTCTTGGACTAGCGGGAGGGCGAGAGAAAGCTCTGGGGCCAACGTCCTGACTTTC.

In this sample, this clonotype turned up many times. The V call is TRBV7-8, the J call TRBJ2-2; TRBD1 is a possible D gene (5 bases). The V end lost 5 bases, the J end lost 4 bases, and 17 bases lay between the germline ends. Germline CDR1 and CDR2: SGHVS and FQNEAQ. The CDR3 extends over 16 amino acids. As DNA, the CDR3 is TGTGCCAGCAGCCTCGCGTTGGCAGGGCGCACCGGGGAGCTGTTTTTT. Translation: CASSLALAGRTGELFF.

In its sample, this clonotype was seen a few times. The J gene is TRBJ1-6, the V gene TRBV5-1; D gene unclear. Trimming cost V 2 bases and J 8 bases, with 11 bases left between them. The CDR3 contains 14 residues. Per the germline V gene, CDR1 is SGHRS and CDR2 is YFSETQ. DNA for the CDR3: TGCGCCAGCAGCTTTGGAGCTCTTTATTCACCCCTCCACTTT. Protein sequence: CASSFGALYSPLHF.

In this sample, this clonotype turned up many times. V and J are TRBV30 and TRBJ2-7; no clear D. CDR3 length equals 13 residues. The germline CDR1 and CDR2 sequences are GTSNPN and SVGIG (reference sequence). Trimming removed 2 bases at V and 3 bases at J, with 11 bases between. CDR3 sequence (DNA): TGTGCCTGGAGTCATGGCTATAACTACGAGCAGTACTTC. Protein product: CAWSHGYNYEQYF.

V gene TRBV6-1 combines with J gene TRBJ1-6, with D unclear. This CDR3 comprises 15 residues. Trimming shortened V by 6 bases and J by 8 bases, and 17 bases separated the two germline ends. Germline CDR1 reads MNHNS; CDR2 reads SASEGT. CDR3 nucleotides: TGTGCCAGCAGCATATATAGCGGAGTGGATTCACCCCTCCACTTT. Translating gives CASSIYSGVDSPLHF.

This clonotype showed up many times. This CDR3 is CASSLGTGREQYF. CDR3 coding DNA: TGTGCCAGCAGTTTAGGGACAGGGAGAGAGCAGTACTTC. The chain combines TRBV28 with TRBJ2-7; 9 nucleotides align to TRBD1. V gave up 2 bases and J gave up 7 bases; unmatched junction bases: 3. CDR1 is MDHEN and CDR2 is SYDVKM in the germline V gene. This CDR3 is built from 13 residues.

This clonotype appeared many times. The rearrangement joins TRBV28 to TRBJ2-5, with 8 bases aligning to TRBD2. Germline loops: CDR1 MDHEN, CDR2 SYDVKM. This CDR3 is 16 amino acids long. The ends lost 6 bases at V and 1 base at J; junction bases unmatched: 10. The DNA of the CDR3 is TGTGCCAGCAGCCCCGGACTAGCATCGGTCCAAGAGACCCAGTACTTC. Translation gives CASSPGLASVQETQYF.

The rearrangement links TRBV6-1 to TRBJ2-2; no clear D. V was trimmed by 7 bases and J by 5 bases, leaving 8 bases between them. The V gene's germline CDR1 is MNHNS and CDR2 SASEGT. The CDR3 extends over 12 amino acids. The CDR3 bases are TGTGCCAGCAACTCGGTAACCGGGGAGCTGTTTTTT. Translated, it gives CASNSVTGELFF.

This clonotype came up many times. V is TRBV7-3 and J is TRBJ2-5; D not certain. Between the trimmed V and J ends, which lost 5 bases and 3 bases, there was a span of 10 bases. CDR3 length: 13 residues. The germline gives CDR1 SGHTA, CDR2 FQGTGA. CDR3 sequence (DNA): TGTGCCAGCAGCCCACGACCCGAAGAGACCCAGTACTTC. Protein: CASSPRPEETQYF.

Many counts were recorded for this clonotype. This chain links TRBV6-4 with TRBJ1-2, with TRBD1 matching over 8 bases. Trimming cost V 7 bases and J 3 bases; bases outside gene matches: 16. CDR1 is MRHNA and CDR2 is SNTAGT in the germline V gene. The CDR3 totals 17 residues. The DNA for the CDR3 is TGTGCCAGCACTCCGTATTTAACCGGGACAGGCTACTATGGCTACACCTTC. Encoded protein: CASTPYLTGTGYYGYTF.

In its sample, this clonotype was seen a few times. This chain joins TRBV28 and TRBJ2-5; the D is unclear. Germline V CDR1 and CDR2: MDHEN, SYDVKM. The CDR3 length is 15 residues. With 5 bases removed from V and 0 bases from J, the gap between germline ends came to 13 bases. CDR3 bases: TGTGCCAGCAGTGGGGATCAACGGTACCAAGAGACCCAGTACTTC. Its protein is CASSGDQRYQETQYF.